The rows below give T cell receptor beta chains drawn from one sample of a study of T cell responses to AZD1222 COVID-19 vaccine. Libraries were prepared by immunoSEQ multiplex PCR; TCRdb keeps only in-frame clonotypes and omits some of them. The sample yields some 92,000 clones, about 89% seen once. Sequencing used peripheral blood, obtained on day 0 of AZD1222 vaccination. The receptors were sampled from an adult in good health. Each CDR3 is given with its conserved first and last residue. A D gene is named only where the DNA matches it firmly. The size of a clone is reported for some rows only, either as once, few or many, or as a class for expanded clones.

cdr3_nt: TGTGCCAGCAGTCAGGAGGGTAATTCACCCCTCCACTTT
cdr3_aa: CASSQEGNSPLHF
clone_size: -
v_call: TRBV6-5
cdr3_length: 13
j_call: TRBJ1-6
d_call: -

cdr3_nt: TGTGCCAGCAGCCAAGATACCCATACCCATGCTGGCACCGGGGAGCTGTTTTTT
cdr3_aa: CASSQDTHTHAGTGELFF
clone_size: -
v_call: TRBV3-1/TRBV3-2
cdr3_length: 18
j_call: TRBJ2-2
d_call: -

cdr3_nt: TGTGCCAGCAGCCCCAGGGACAGGGGATCCTACGAGCAGTACTTC
cdr3_aa: CASSPRDRGSYEQYF
clone_size: -
v_call: TRBV5-4
cdr3_length: 15
j_call: TRBJ2-7
d_call: TRBD1

cdr3_nt: TGTGCCAGCAGCCTACTAGCGGGAGGGGCCGAGCAGTACTTC
cdr3_aa: CASSLLAGGAEQYF
clone_size: -
v_call: TRBV6-5
cdr3_length: 14
j_call: TRBJ2-7
d_call: TRBD2

cdr3_nt: TGTGCCAGCAGGTACAGCTTTACGCCATCCTACGAGCAGTACTTC
cdr3_aa: CASRYSFTPSYEQYF
clone_size: -
v_call: TRBV6-5
cdr3_length: 15
j_call: TRBJ2-7
d_call: -

cdr3_nt: TGCAGCGTTGACGCTAGCGGGATCGCCGATACGCAGTATTTT
cdr3_aa: CSVDASGIADTQYF
clone_size: -
v_call: TRBV29-1
cdr3_length: 14
j_call: TRBJ2-3
d_call: TRBD2

cdr3_nt: TGCAGCGTTGAAGATCCCGACACGGGGGGGCCTAGCTCCTACAATGAGCAGTTCTTC
cdr3_aa: CSVEDPDTGGPSSYNEQFF
clone_size: -
v_call: TRBV29-1
cdr3_length: 19
j_call: TRBJ2-1
d_call: TRBD2

cdr3_nt: TGTGCCAGCAGTGAAGATCGGGGGAACACTGAAGCTTTCTTT
cdr3_aa: CASSEDRGNTEAFF
clone_size: -
v_call: TRBV6-1
cdr3_length: 14
j_call: TRBJ1-1
d_call: -

cdr3_nt: TGTGCCAGCAGTTACTCCCTGGCGGGAAACACCATATATTTT
cdr3_aa: CASSYSLAGNTIYF
clone_size: -
v_call: TRBV6-5
cdr3_length: 14
j_call: TRBJ1-3
d_call: -

cdr3_nt: TGTGCTAGTGGTTGGGTCTCTGGAAACACCATATATTTT
cdr3_aa: CASGWVSGNTIYF
clone_size: -
v_call: TRBV12-5
cdr3_length: 13
j_call: TRBJ1-3
d_call: -

cdr3_nt: TGTGCCAGCAGCGCCCGCGAGAAGGGGGAACAAGAGACCCAGTACTTC
cdr3_aa: CASSAREKGEQETQYF
clone_size: -
v_call: TRBV9
cdr3_length: 16
j_call: TRBJ2-5
d_call: -

cdr3_nt: TGTGCCAGCAGCCCCGGACAGGGGAACACCGGGGAGCTGTTTTTT
cdr3_aa: CASSPGQGNTGELFF
clone_size: few
v_call: TRBV7-9
cdr3_length: 15
j_call: TRBJ2-2
d_call: TRBD1

cdr3_nt: TGTGCCAGCAGCTCCAAGAGGGCAGGATCGAATTCACCCCTCCACTTT
cdr3_aa: CASSSKRAGSNSPLHF
clone_size: -
v_call: TRBV5-6
cdr3_length: 16
j_call: TRBJ1-6
d_call: -

cdr3_nt: TGTGCCAGCTCACCAGGGGGGATGGATCAGCCCCAGCATTTT
cdr3_aa: CASSPGGMDQPQHF
clone_size: -
v_call: TRBV18
cdr3_length: 14
j_call: TRBJ1-5
d_call: -

cdr3_nt: TGTGCCAGCAGCCCGGGACTAGCGAACACCGGGGAGCTGTTTTTT
cdr3_aa: CASSPGLANTGELFF
clone_size: -
v_call: TRBV11-3
cdr3_length: 15
j_call: TRBJ2-2
d_call: TRBD2

cdr3_nt: TGTGCCAGCAGCCCAAGGACTAGCGGGAATGAGCAGTTCTTC
cdr3_aa: CASSPRTSGNEQFF
clone_size: -
v_call: TRBV11-2
cdr3_length: 14
j_call: TRBJ2-1
d_call: TRBD2

cdr3_nt: TGTGCCAGCAGCTCCTCACCTGGGGAAAGGCCCCTCTATAATTCACCCCTCCACTTT
cdr3_aa: CASSSSPGERPLYNSPLHF
clone_size: once
v_call: TRBV7-6
cdr3_length: 19
j_call: TRBJ1-6
d_call: -

cdr3_nt: TGTGCCAGCAGTTTATGGGGGGGCAATCAGCCCCAGCATTTT
cdr3_aa: CASSLWGGNQPQHF
clone_size: -
v_call: TRBV28
cdr3_length: 14
j_call: TRBJ1-5
d_call: -

cdr3_nt: TGTGCCAGCAGCTCCCGGGACGGCCAAGAGACCCAGTACTTC
cdr3_aa: CASSSRDGQETQYF
clone_size: -
v_call: TRBV11-3
cdr3_length: 14
j_call: TRBJ2-5
d_call: -

cdr3_nt: TGTGCCACCCAAACGGGACGGAATAATTCACCCCTCCACTTT
cdr3_aa: CATQTGRNNSPLHF
clone_size: -
v_call: TRBV19
cdr3_length: 14
j_call: TRBJ1-6
d_call: -

cdr3_nt: TGTGCCAGCAGTGAAGGGCCACTAGCGTCAGAGACCCAGTACTTC
cdr3_aa: CASSEGPLASETQYF
clone_size: few
v_call: TRBV6-1
cdr3_length: 15
j_call: TRBJ2-5
d_call: TRBD2

cdr3_nt: TGTGCCAGCTCACCACCATCATCATCCAGACCCCGCTCACAAGAGACCCAGTACTTC
cdr3_aa: CASSPPSSSRPRSQETQYF
clone_size: -
v_call: TRBV18
cdr3_length: 19
j_call: TRBJ2-5
d_call: -

cdr3_nt: TGCAGCGTTGGTACAGCTGCCTCCTCCGACACCATATATTTT
cdr3_aa: CSVGTAASSDTIYF
clone_size: -
v_call: TRBV29-1
cdr3_length: 14
j_call: TRBJ1-3
d_call: -

cdr3_nt: TGTGCCAGCAGTTTATCGGGGCCCTACACCTACGAGCAGTACTTC
cdr3_aa: CASSLSGPYTYEQYF
clone_size: once
v_call: TRBV27
cdr3_length: 15
j_call: TRBJ2-7
d_call: -

cdr3_nt: TGCAGCTCAGGACAGTTAGACAATGAGCAGTTCTTC
cdr3_aa: CSSGQLDNEQFF
clone_size: -
v_call: TRBV29-1
cdr3_length: 12
j_call: TRBJ2-1
d_call: -